This TCR beta chain stems from a study of blood T cell repertoires in COVID-19. For the study at large: There were acute and convalescent COVID-19 samples, and they came from the United States, Italy and Spain. T cells, B-cell-depleted T cells, or PBMCs provided the cDNA or gDNA that served as material.

Authors' analysis steps: Cell counts per sample came from amplifying reference gene primers. Profiled with immunoSEQ multiplex PCR; TCRdb holds only in-frame clones, not every one. The DNA gave D and trimming, while V, J and clone size come from that table. The data show hundreds of thousands of clones, with 80% to 90% seen just once and 0.95% to 1.5% held by the top ten. Germline loops: CDR1 SGHTA, CDR2 FQGTGA. Trimming cost V 5 bases and J 4 bases, with 14 bases left between them. This CDR3 has 14 amino acids. This clonotype was sampled from a man aged 35 to 55 with acute or convalescent COVID-19. V usage is TRBV7-3 and J usage is TRBJ1-2, with D possibly TRBD1 on 5 matching bases. Source material: peripheral blood. The CDR3 nucleotides are TGTGCCAGCAGCCCGGCAGGGAGGGCCTATGGCTACACCTTC. It codes for CASSPAGRAYGYTF.